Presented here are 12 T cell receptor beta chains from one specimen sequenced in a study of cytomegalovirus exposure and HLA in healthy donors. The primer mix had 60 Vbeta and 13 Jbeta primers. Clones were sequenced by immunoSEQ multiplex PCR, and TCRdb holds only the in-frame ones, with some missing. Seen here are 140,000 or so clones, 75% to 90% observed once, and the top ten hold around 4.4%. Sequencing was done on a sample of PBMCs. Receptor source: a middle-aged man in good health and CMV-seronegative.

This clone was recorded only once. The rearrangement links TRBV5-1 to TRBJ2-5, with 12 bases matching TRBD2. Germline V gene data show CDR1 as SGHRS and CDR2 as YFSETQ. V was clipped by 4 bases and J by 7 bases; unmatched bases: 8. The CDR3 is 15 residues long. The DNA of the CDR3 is TGCGCCAGCAGCCCATCGACTAGCGGGGGAAGGACCCAGTACTTC. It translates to CASSPSTSGGRTQYF.

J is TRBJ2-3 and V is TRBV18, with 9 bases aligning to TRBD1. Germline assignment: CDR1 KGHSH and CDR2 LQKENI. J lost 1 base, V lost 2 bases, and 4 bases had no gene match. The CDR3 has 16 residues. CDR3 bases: TGTGCCAGCTCACCAAAACAGGGGGCAGGCACAGATACGCAGTATTTT. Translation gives CASSPKQGAGTDTQYF. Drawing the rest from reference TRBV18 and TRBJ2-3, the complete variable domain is NAGVMQNPRHLVRRRGQEARLRCSPMKGHSHVYWYRQLPEEGLKFMVYLQKENIIDESGMPKERFSAEFPKEGPSILRIQQVVRGDSAAYFCASSPKQGAGTDTQYFGPGTRLTVL.

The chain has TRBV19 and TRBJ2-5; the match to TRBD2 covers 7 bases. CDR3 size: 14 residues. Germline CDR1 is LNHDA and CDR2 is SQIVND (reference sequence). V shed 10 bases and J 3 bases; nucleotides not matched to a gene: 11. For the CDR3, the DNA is TGTGCCACCTGGGGGAGGGGCGAAAAAGAGACCCAGTACTTC. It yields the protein CATWGRGEKETQYF. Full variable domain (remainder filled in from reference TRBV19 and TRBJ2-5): DGGITQSPKYLFRKEGQNVTLSCEQNLNHDAMYWYRQDPGQGLRLIYYSQIVNDFQKGDIAEGYSVSREKKESFPLTVTSAQKNPTAFYLCATWGRGEKETQYFGPGTRLLVL.

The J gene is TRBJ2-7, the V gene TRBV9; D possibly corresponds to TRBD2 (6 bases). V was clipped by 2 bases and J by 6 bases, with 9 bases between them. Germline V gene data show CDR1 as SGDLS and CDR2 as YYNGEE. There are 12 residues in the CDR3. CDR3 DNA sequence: TGTGCCAGCAGCGTTCGGGGAGGCGAGCAGTACTTC. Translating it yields CASSVRGGEQYF.

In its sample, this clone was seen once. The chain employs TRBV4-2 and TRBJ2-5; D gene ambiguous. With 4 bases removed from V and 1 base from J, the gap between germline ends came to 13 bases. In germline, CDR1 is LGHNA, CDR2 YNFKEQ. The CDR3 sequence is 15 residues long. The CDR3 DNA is TGTGCCAGCAGCCCGATCCCGGCAGGCCAAGAGACCCAGTACTTC. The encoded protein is CASSPIPAGQETQYF.

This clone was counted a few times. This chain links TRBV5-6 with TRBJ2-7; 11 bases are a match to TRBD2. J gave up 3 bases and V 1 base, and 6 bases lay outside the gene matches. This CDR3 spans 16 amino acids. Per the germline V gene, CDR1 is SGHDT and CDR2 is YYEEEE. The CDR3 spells CASSLKGTSGLYEQYF. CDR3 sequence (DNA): TGTGCCAGCAGCTTGAAAGGGACTAGCGGACTCTACGAGCAGTACTTC. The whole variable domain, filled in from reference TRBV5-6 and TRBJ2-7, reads DAGVTQSPTHLIKTRGQQVTLRCSPKSGHDTVSWYQQALGQGPQFIFQYYEEEERQRGNFPDRFSGHQFPNYSSELNVNALLLGDSALYLCASSLKGTSGLYEQYFGPGTRLTVT.

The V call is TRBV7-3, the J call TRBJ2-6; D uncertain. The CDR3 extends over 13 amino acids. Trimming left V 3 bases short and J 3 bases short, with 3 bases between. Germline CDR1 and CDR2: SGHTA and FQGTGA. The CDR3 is CASSFGGANVLTF. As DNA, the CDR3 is TGTGCCAGCAGCTTCGGTGGGGCCAACGTCCTGACTTTC.

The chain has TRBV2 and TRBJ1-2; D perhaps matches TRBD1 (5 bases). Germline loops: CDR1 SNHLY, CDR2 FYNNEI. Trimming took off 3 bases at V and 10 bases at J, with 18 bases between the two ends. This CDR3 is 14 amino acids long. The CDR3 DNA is TGTGCCAGCAGTGAGTCCTCAGCGGGGCGAGACTACACCTTC. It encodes CASSESSAGRDYTF.

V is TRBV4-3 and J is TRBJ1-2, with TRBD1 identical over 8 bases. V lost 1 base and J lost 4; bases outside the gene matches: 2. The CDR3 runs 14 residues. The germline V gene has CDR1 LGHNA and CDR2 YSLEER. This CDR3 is CASSQGQGTYGYTF. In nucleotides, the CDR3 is TGCGCCAGCAGCCAAGGACAGGGGACCTATGGCTACACCTTC.

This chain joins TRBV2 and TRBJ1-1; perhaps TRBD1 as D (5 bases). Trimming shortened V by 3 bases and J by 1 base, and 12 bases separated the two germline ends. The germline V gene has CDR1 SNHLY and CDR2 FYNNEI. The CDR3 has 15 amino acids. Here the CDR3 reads CASSDRGERNTEAFF. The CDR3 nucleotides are TGTGCCAGCAGTGATCGGGGGGAAAGGAACACTGAAGCTTTCTTT.

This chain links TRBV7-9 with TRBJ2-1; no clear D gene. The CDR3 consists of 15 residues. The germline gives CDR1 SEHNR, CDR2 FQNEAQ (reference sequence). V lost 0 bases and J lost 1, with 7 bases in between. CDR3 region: CASSLASVSYNEQFF. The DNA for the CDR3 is TGTGCCAGCAGCTTAGCGTCAGTATCCTACAATGAGCAGTTCTTC.

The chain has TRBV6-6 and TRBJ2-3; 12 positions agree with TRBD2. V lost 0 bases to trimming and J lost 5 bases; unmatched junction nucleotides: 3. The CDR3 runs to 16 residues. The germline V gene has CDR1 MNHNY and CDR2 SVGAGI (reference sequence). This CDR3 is CASSYSSSGGGDTQYF. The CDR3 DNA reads TGTGCCAGCAGTTACTCTTCTAGCGGGGGGGGAGATACGCAGTATTTT.